Below are 2 T cell receptor beta chains sequenced from a single sample in a study of T cell responses to AZD1222 COVID-19 vaccine. The protocol was immunoSEQ multiplex PCR, while the TCRdb copy is restricted to in-frame clones and leaves out a portion. The sample has tens of thousands of clones, 88% seen once. The source was peripheral blood, collected on day 0 of AZD1222 vaccination. The receptor source for this set is an adult in good health.

The genes are TRBV25-1 and TRBJ2-7; the match to TRBD1 covers 7 bases. Germline values: CDR1 MGHDK, CDR2 SYGVNS. The V gene end was trimmed by 10 bases and the J gene end by 3 bases; junction bases not matched to a gene: 9. The CDR3 sequence is 13 residues long. DNA of the CDR3: TGTGCCACCACGGACAGGAACTTCTACGAGCAGTACTTC. Translation: CATTDRNFYEQYF.

The chain is built from TRBV27 and TRBJ2-5, with 7 nucleotides matching TRBD2. The CDR3 contains 15 residues. CDR1 is MNHEY, CDR2 SMNVEV, per germline (reference sequence). Germline trimming cut 5 bases from V and 7 bases from J; bases unmatched to any gene: 13. The CDR3 DNA is TGTGCCAGCAGTCTACAAGCGGGACCTCTGGGGACCCAGTACTTC. Protein sequence: CASSLQAGPLGTQYF.